These 4 T cell receptor beta chains originate from one sample sequenced in a study of beta chain features in type 1 diabetes. These receptors' targets are unknown. Regarding the study as a whole: People with Type 1 diabetes carried modestly yet significantly shorter TCRB CDR3s in all four CD4+ subsets.

Of the isolated RNA, all was reverse transcribed, and so the sequenced material was expressed TCRB transcripts. Sequenced by immunoSEQ multiplex PCR; TCRdb stores in-frame clones only, minus some. The table lists more than 300,000 clones, approximately 9.9% of them singletons, with approximately 1% in the top ten. Source material: central memory CD4+ T cells from blood. Every receptor here comes from a man aged 25 to 45 with type 1 diabetes.

This chain links TRBV11-2 with TRBJ1-2, with 8 bases aligning to TRBD1. This CDR3 comprises 14 residues. The V segment lost 5 bases and the J segment 0 bases; nucleotides outside the gene matches: 2. The germline gives CDR1 SGHAT, CDR2 FQNNGV. In nucleotides, the CDR3 is TGTGCCAGCAGCCAGGACAGGGCTAACTATGGCTACACCTTC. Translating gives CASSQDRANYGYTF.

This clone appeared many times. The rearrangement uses TRBV7-9 and TRBJ2-7, with D tentatively TRBD1 or TRBD2 (6 bases each). Germline V lookup: CDR1 SEHNR, CDR2 FQNEAQ (reference sequence). V was shortened by 0 bases and J by 5 bases, with 11 bases between the two germline ends. CDR3 length: 14 amino acids. Here the CDR3 DNA reads TGTGCCAGCAGCTTAGCGAGGGGGGCTCACGAGCAGTACTTC. Encoded protein: CASSLARGAHEQYF.

The rearrangement links TRBV19 to TRBJ1-6, with TRBD1 as a possible D gene (5 bases). Trimming cost V 4 bases and J 5 bases, with 15 bases left between them. Germline CDR1 reads LNHDA; CDR2 reads SQIVND (reference sequence). CDR3 length: 16 residues. The CDR3, as DNA: TGTGCCAGTAGTACACCAGGGCGCGGAGATAATTCACCCCTCCACTTT. Amino acid sequence: CASSTPGRGDNSPLHF.

This clone has a count of ten or more. The same CDR3 also results from other DNA sequences found in this sample. V gene TRBV5-1 combines with J gene TRBJ2-7, with D unclear. The ends were cut back, 3 bases at V and 3 bases at J, with 4 bases in the middle. This CDR3 is built from 11 residues. The germline V gene has CDR1 SGHRS and CDR2 YFSETQ. The chain's CDR3 is CASSSDYEQYF. In nucleotides, the CDR3 is TGCGCCAGCAGCTCCGACTACGAGCAGTACTTC.